The sequence of this T cell receptor beta chain was determined in a study of prognosis after radiotherapy for stage I lung cancer. TCR beta CDR3 amplification from genomic DNA was performed by two-round multiplex PCR. Primers (each specific to one TRBV or TRBJ gene) were used in first-round PCR. MiXCR was run by TCRdb on the multiplex PCR reads, yielding one entry per CDR3 protein. The profile shows 20,000 to 25,000 distinct CDR3 sequences, around 46% of them singletons. The V end lost 6 bases, the J end lost 8 bases, and 16 bases lay between the germline ends. The V gene's germline CDR1 is MDHEN and CDR2 SYDVKM. This CDR3 comprises 13 residues. This clonotype came up many times.

J is TRBJ1-2 and V is TRBV28; tentatively, D is TRBD1 (5 bases). Here the sequenced sample was PBMCs, taken before or after stereotactic body radiation therapy (not recorded which). The source is a donor over 45 with non-small cell lung cancer. For the CDR3, the DNA is TGTGCCAGCAGGCGACAAGGGGCGAGAGGCTACACCTTC. Translation gives CASRRQGARGYTF.